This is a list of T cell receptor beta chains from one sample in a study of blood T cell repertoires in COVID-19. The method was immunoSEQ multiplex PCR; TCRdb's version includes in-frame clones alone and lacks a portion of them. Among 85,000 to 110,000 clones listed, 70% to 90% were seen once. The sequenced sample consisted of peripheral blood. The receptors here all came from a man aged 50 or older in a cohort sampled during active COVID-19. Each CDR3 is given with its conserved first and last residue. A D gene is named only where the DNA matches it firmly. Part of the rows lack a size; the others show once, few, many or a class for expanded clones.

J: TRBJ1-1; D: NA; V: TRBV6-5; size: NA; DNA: TGTGCCAGCAAATTGTCGGGGTCGGCTGAAGCTTTCTTT; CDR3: CASKLSGSAEAFF
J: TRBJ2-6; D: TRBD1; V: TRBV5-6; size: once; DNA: TGTGCCAGCAGCTTGGGACAGGGGCCATACTCTGGGGCCAACGTCCTGACTTTC; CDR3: CASSLGQGPYSGANVLTF
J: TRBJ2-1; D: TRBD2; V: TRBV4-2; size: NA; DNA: TGTGCCAGCAGCCAAGGTTCGTCGGGGGGTCCCTACAATGAGCAGTTCTTC; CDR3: CASSQGSSGGPYNEQFF
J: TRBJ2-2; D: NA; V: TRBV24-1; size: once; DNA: TGTGCCACCAGTGACTACGGGGGAACGAACACCGGGGAGCTGTTTTTT; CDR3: CATSDYGGTNTGELFF
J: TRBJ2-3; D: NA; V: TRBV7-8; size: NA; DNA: TGTGCCAGCAGCCAGGAGGATACGCAGTATTTT; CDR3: CASSQEDTQYF
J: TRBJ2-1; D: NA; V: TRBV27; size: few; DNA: TGTGCCAGCAGCCCACGGAGAGGCACCCAGCAGTTCTTC; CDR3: CASSPRRGTQQFF
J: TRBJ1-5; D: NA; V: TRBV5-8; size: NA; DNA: TGTGCCAGCAGCCGAGGGACTAACGAACGGCAGCCCCAGCATTTT; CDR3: CASSRGTNERQPQHF
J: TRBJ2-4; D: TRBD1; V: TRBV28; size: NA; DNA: TGTGCCAGCAGTTTTATCGGACAGGATAAAAACATTCAGTACTTC; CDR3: CASSFIGQDKNIQYF
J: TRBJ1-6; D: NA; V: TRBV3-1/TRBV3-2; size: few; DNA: TGTGCCAGCAGCGTGGCTAGCCGTTCACCCCTCCACTTT; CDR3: CASSVASRSPLHF
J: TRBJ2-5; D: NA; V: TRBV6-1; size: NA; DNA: TGTGCCAGCAGTGAAGTGGCTAGCAGCCAAGAGACCCAGTACTTC; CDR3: CASSEVASSQETQYF
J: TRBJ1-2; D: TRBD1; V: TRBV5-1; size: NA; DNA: TGCGCCAGCAGCGTTACAGGGGCTCGGGGCTACACCTTC; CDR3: CASSVTGARGYTF
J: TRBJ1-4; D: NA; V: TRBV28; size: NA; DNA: TGTGCCAGCAGTCCCGCGGGAGGGCGATTAGGGGAAAAACTGTTTTTT; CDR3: CASSPAGGRLGEKLFF
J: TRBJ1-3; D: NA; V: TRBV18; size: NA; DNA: TGTGCCAGCTCACCTGATGGTCGGGGTAGAAACACCATATATTTT; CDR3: CASSPDGRGRNTIYF
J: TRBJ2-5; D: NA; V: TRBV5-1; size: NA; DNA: TGCGCCAGCAGCTCGACAGGCCAAGAGACCCAGTACTTC; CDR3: CASSSTGQETQYF
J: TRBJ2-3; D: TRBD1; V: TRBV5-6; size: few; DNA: TGTGCCAGCAGCTTACTCGGCAGGGGGGATACGCAGTATTTT; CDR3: CASSLLGRGDTQYF
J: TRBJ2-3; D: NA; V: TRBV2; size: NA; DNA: TGTGCCATAATCTCAGGGTACCTAAGTGATACGCAGTATTTT; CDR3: CAIISGYLSDTQYF